The sample holds many counts of the clone carrying this TCR beta chain. This record comes from a study of regulatory T cells in long-lasting Graves disease. Sequencing libraries for TCR beta were prepared with iRepertoire HTBI primers and Arm-PCR of CDR3 regions. From the multiplex PCR reads, TCRdb called clonotypes with MiXCR, one entry per CDR3 protein. The table shows approximately 310,000 distinct CDR3 sequences, with 15% to 20% occurring only once. Looked up from germline, CDR1 is LNHNV and CDR2 is YYDKDF (reference sequence). The CDR3 loop spans 13 amino acids. Trimming cost V 3 bases and J 8 bases, with 13 bases left between them. The time point here: newly diagnosed GD, antithyroid drugs for less than 3 months. Generation of the TCR library employed RNA extracted from PBMCs.

Sequenced material: peripheral blood mononuclear cells (PBMCs), taken at new diagnosis, from a patient treated with antithyroid drugs. The receptor was derived from a female donor with Graves disease. The J gene is TRBJ1-1, the V gene TRBV15; possible D gene TRBD1, 6 bases. The CDR3 DNA follows: TGTGCCACCAGCAGGGATACCGGGACAGAAGCTTTCTTT. It specifies CATSRDTGTEAFF.